These T cell receptor beta chains were read from a single sample in a study of blood T cell repertoires in COVID-19. Sequencing used immunoSEQ multiplex PCR; TCRdb keeps in-frame clones, though not all of them. The data show about 160,000 clones, over 65% seen once. Sequencing used peripheral blood. The receptors here all came from a man aged 60 to 75 with acute or convalescent COVID-19. The CDR3 runs from the conserved cysteine through the conserved F or W. The D gene is left open where the match is weak. Clone size appears in some rows only: once, few, many, or a class for an expanded clone.

D gene,clone size,V gene,J gene,CDR3 protein,CDR3 DNA
.,once,TRBV29-1,TRBJ1-3,CSVVFIGISGNTIYF,TGCAGCGTTGTTTTTATCGGGATCTCTGGAAACACCATATATTTT
.,.,TRBV9,TRBJ1-1,CASSVGGGRGQEAFF,TGTGCCAGCAGCGTAGGGGGTGGGAGAGGGCAAGAAGCTTTCTTT
TRBD1,few,TRBV11-2,TRBJ1-6,CASTQTGIGSPLHF,TGTGCCAGCACCCAGACAGGGATCGGTTCACCCCTCCACTTT
TRBD1,.,TRBV19,TRBJ1-1,CASARGRRDTEAFF,TGTGCCTCAGCCAGGGGGCGGAGGGACACTGAAGCTTTCTTT
TRBD1,.,TRBV30,TRBJ1-5,CAWSTGTGQQPQHF,TGTGCCTGGAGTACCGGGACAGGGCAACAGCCCCAGCATTTT
.,.,TRBV5-1,TRBJ1-5,CARYWRIPSNQPQHF,TGCGCCCGGTACTGGAGGATCCCGAGCAATCAGCCCCAGCATTTT
.,once,TRBV5-1,TRBJ2-2,CASSPRALQNTGELFF,TGCGCCAGCAGCCCCAGGGCCCTACAGAACACCGGGGAGCTGTTTTTT
TRBD1,.,TRBV7-2,TRBJ2-1,CASSSAPGQRNNEQFF,TGTGCCAGCAGCTCGGCTCCGGGACAGAGAAACAATGAGCAGTTCTTC
TRBD1,.,TRBV5-4,TRBJ2-7,CASRGDRGFSYEQYF,TGTGCCAGCAGGGGGGACAGGGGGTTTTCCTACGAGCAGTACTTC
TRBD1,few,TRBV30,TRBJ1-1,CAWSPRDRVNTEAFF,TGTGCCTGGAGTCCTCGGGACAGGGTGAACACTGAAGCTTTCTTT
TRBD1,.,TRBV7-2,TRBJ2-6,CASSPQDRTGANVLTF,TGTGCCAGCAGCCCCCAGGACAGGACTGGGGCCAACGTCCTGACTTTC
.,once,TRBV29-1,TRBJ1-1,CSVIRTATEAFF,TGCAGCGTCATAAGGACAGCCACTGAAGCTTTCTTT
.,.,TRBV18,TRBJ1-4,CASSPPVTATNEKLFF,TGTGCCAGCTCACCACCTGTGACAGCAACTAATGAAAAACTGTTTTTT
.,few,TRBV4-3,TRBJ2-7,CASSQEAPAGIYYEQYF,TGCGCCAGCAGCCAAGAGGCTCCGGCAGGGATATACTACGAGCAGTACTTC
.,.,TRBV5-1,TRBJ1-3,CASSGQGSSGNTIYF,TGCGCCAGCAGCGGTCAGGGTTCTTCTGGAAACACCATATATTTT
.,.,TRBV2,TRBJ1-2,CASSPTGHYGYTF,TGTGCCAGCAGTCCCACAGGGCACTATGGCTACACCTTC
.,.,TRBV21-1,TRBJ2-3,CAPGRDTQYF,TGTGCCCCAGGGAGGGATACGCAGTATTTT
.,.,TRBV7-9,TRBJ2-1,CASRGLQGSTKYNEQFF,TGTGCCAGCAGGGGTCTGCAGGGCTCCACGAAGTACAATGAGCAGTTCTTC
.,.,TRBV6-5,TRBJ1-2,CASSYSLTGGYTF,TGTGCCAGCAGTTACTCCTTGACAGGCGGCTACACCTTC
.,.,TRBV5-4,TRBJ1-1,CASSLDGGTEAFF,TGTGCCAGCAGCTTAGATGGGGGGACTGAAGCTTTCTTT
TRBD1,.,TRBV18,TRBJ1-2,CASSPQTGESGYTF,TGTGCCAGCTCACCCCAGACAGGGGAGAGCGGCTACACCTTC
.,.,TRBV5-6,TRBJ2-1,CASLRLWSSYNEQFF,TGTGCCAGCTTGCGACTCTGGAGCTCCTACAATGAGCAGTTCTTC
TRBD1,.,TRBV5-1,TRBJ2-7,CASSVGTVNEQYF,TGCGCCAGCAGCGTCGGGACAGTAAACGAGCAGTACTTC
.,.,TRBV11-2,TRBJ1-2,CASSSYREWAYGYTF,TGTGCCAGCAGCTCCTACAGGGAATGGGCCTATGGCTACACCTTC
TRBD1,.,TRBV19,TRBJ1-2,CASKIIQGRGYTF,TGTGCCAGTAAGATCATACAGGGGAGAGGCTACACCTTC